This section outlines one T cell receptor (beta chain) sequence together with its context. Its antigen is unidentified. This entry belongs to a study of cytomegalovirus exposure and HLA in healthy donors. Trimming removed 6 bases from V and 4 bases from J; junction bases left unmatched: 4. CDR3 length: 13 residues. In germline, CDR1 is MNHEY, CDR2 SVGAGI. PCR amplification relied on 60 Vbeta primers (plus 13 Jbeta primers). The table came from immunoSEQ multiplex PCR; TCRdb's copy has only in-frame clones and leaves some out. The data hold tens of thousands of clones, with roughly 80% observed a single time. Points from the study as a whole: An observed cluster of highly shared sequence variants was recorded as a likely sequencing artifact. A later analysis reportedly found fewer N-insertions in an Asian-associated ancestry cluster than the roughly 670-donor mean. As was reported, the HLA-A and HLA-B alleles of most subjects were accurately predicted from TCR beta sequences.

V and J are TRBV6-5 and TRBJ2-7, with 9 bases matching TRBD1. This TCR was recovered from a man aged 25-40 years in good health and CMV-seropositive. The material sequenced was PBMCs. CDR3 region: CASRMTGGYEQYF. CDR3 in DNA: TGTGCCAGCAGAATGACAGGGGGGTACGAGCAGTACTTC.